This T cell receptor beta chain was recorded in a study of read filtering for tumor transcriptome and immune sequencing. The wider study: Roughly 8 patients were R-ISS I, about 16 were R-ISS II, roughly 7 were R-ISS III. Whole-transcriptome libraries were prepared after DNase treatment. Overall study findings and caveats: This fraction held mixed bone marrow immune cells after CD138-negative sorting.

From about 400 ng of RNA, a library with molecular barcoded alpha/delta and beta/gamma adaptors was made. TCRdb reanalysed the reads using MiXCR and keeps one entry per CDR3 protein. The sample lists 100,000 to 150,000 distinct CDR3 sequences; over 10% were seen once. This clonotype showed up many times. Its antigen is not known. Per germline, CDR1 SQVTM and CDR2 ANQGSEA. V gave up 1 base and J gave up 3 bases, with 12 bases separating them. CDR3 size: 14 residues. The receptor was isolated from a donor at least 40 years old with multiple myeloma. The material sequenced was a population of CD138-negative cells sorted from bone marrow. The rearrangement uses TRBV29-1 and TRBJ1-1, with D possibly TRBD1 on 5 matching bases. CDR3 residues: CSVEVVPRDTEAFF. As DNA, the CDR3 is TGCAGCGTTGAAGTTGTCCCCAGGGACACTGAAGCTTTCTTT.